These T cell receptor beta chains were read from a single sample in a study of identical twins. TCRdb reprocessed the 5' RACE reads with MiXCR, giving one entry per CDR3 protein. Of around 490,000 distinct CDR3 sequences in the sample, roughly 13% were seen once. The same specimen was also included in a second study, on yellow fever vaccine responses in identical twins.

Sequenced input: CD4+ T cells sorted from blood. The receptors were gathered from a young woman in good health. Both conserved end residues are trimmed from each CDR3. The order of the fields is V gene, J gene, D gene, CDR3 protein. The D gene is left open where the match is weak.

v_call: TRBV10-3
j_call: TRBJ1-1
d_call: .
cdr3_aa: AIRQGAEAF

v_call: TRBV5-1
j_call: TRBJ2-1
d_call: TRBD2
cdr3_aa: ASSAAGISGNEQF

v_call: TRBV2
j_call: TRBJ2-1
d_call: TRBD2
cdr3_aa: TSCLGSGGGKSSYNEQF

v_call: TRBV7-2
j_call: TRBJ1-3
d_call: .
cdr3_aa: ASSLEIGKASGNTIY

v_call: TRBV28
j_call: TRBJ1-2
d_call: TRBD1
cdr3_aa: ASSLRGRDYGYT

v_call: TRBV11-2
j_call: TRBJ2-2
d_call: .
cdr3_aa: ASSLRPNTGELF

v_call: TRBV7-9
j_call: TRBJ2-2
d_call: TRBD1
cdr3_aa: ASSPQGDTGELF

v_call: TRBV7-3
j_call: TRBJ2-3
d_call: .
cdr3_aa: ASSDRDTQY

v_call: TRBV28
j_call: TRBJ2-5
d_call: TRBD1
cdr3_aa: ASSLGQGGESQY

v_call: TRBV20-1
j_call: TRBJ2-1
d_call: TRBD2
cdr3_aa: SARDKGLARNEQF

v_call: TRBV10-3
j_call: TRBJ2-2
d_call: .
cdr3_aa: AARGTSTGELF

v_call: TRBV28
j_call: TRBJ2-3
d_call: .
cdr3_aa: ASSPPGPHTDTQY

v_call: TRBV15
j_call: TRBJ1-5
d_call: .
cdr3_aa: ATSLSGNQPQH

v_call: TRBV12-3/TRBV12-4
j_call: TRBJ2-2
d_call: TRBD2
cdr3_aa: ASFKRGFGELF

v_call: TRBV7-2
j_call: TRBJ2-7
d_call: .
cdr3_aa: ASSLAVTQGSTYEQY

v_call: TRBV12-3/TRBV12-4
j_call: TRBJ2-3
d_call: .
cdr3_aa: ASSFFGKSTDTQY

v_call: TRBV6-1
j_call: TRBJ2-2
d_call: .
cdr3_aa: ASSTRTDANTRELF

v_call: TRBV12-3/TRBV12-4
j_call: TRBJ2-7
d_call: TRBD1
cdr3_aa: ASSFQGVSGTYEQY

v_call: TRBV7-2
j_call: TRBJ2-1
d_call: .
cdr3_aa: ASSPPGRTSSYNEQF

v_call: TRBV30
j_call: TRBJ2-7
d_call: TRBD1
cdr3_aa: AWSYSWGQGTYEQY

v_call: TRBV12-3/TRBV12-4
j_call: TRBJ2-3
d_call: TRBD1
cdr3_aa: ASSGTGTDTQY

v_call: TRBV12-3/TRBV12-4
j_call: TRBJ2-5
d_call: TRBD2
cdr3_aa: ASSMTGTSGPKETQY

v_call: TRBV27
j_call: TRBJ2-2
d_call: .
cdr3_aa: ASSFYTIANTGELF

v_call: TRBV2
j_call: TRBJ2-1
d_call: .
cdr3_aa: ASSELYYNEQF

v_call: TRBV6-1
j_call: TRBJ2-1
d_call: .
cdr3_aa: ASKRATSRAEQF

v_call: TRBV20-1
j_call: TRBJ2-5
d_call: TRBD1
cdr3_aa: SAHDRVGETQY

v_call: TRBV5-1
j_call: TRBJ1-4
d_call: .
cdr3_aa: ASSPGPGDEKLF

v_call: TRBV12-3/TRBV12-4
j_call: TRBJ2-1
d_call: .
cdr3_aa: ASKKRNEQF

v_call: TRBV4-1
j_call: TRBJ1-1
d_call: .
cdr3_aa: ASSPPVAAGRAF

v_call: TRBV12-3/TRBV12-4
j_call: TRBJ1-5
d_call: TRBD1
cdr3_aa: ASSLGQGSQPQH

v_call: TRBV7-9
j_call: TRBJ2-5
d_call: .
cdr3_aa: ASSLTGRQETQY

v_call: TRBV28
j_call: TRBJ1-2
d_call: .
cdr3_aa: ASSLNTDYGYT

v_call: TRBV6-2/TRBV6-3
j_call: TRBJ2-7
d_call: TRBD1
cdr3_aa: ASSRRDRGRGTYEQY

v_call: TRBV20-1
j_call: TRBJ2-5
d_call: .
cdr3_aa: SARVKETQY

v_call: TRBV20-1
j_call: TRBJ2-4
d_call: TRBD1
cdr3_aa: CARDLLGQGGKNIQY

v_call: TRBV10-3
j_call: TRBJ1-2
d_call: .
cdr3_aa: AISQGPNYGYT

v_call: TRBV6-1
j_call: TRBJ2-1
d_call: TRBD2
cdr3_aa: ASRGGWMGDEQF

v_call: TRBV5-1
j_call: TRBJ2-1
d_call: .
cdr3_aa: ASSRQDNYNEQF

v_call: TRBV9
j_call: TRBJ2-2
d_call: TRBD2
cdr3_aa: ASSVDRRAGGPGELF